Listed here are 13 T cell receptor beta chains from one sample, sequenced in a study of glioma-infiltrating T cells after dendritic cell vaccination. Assay used: immunoSEQ multiplex PCR; TCRdb lists only in-frame clones, some missing. The table lists approximately 48,000 clones, approximately 90% of them singletons. Time point given: after dendritic cell vaccination, including at tumor progression/relapse. The sample consisted of blood, taken after dendritic cell vaccination. These receptors came from a human donor with glioblastoma.

This chain joins TRBV11-2 and TRBJ1-1; possibly TRBD1 for D (5 bases). Trimming left V 3 bases short and J 4 bases short, with 12 bases between. The germline gives CDR1 SGHAT, CDR2 FQNNGV. The CDR3 runs 14 residues. CDR3: CASSFGGWVTEAFF. CDR3 coding DNA: TGTGCCAGCAGCTTCGGGGGTTGGGTCACTGAAGCTTTCTTT.

The rearrangement links TRBV2 to TRBJ1-2, with D tentatively TRBD1 (5 bases). The CDR3 is 15 residues long. V lost 0 bases and J lost 7, with 15 bases in between. Germline-derived CDR1 and CDR2 are SNHLY and FYNNEI. The CDR3 here is CASSEARKGPSGYTF. The CDR3 bases are TGTGCCAGCAGTGAAGCGCGGAAGGGGCCGAGTGGCTACACCTTC.

The chain is built from TRBV5-1 and TRBJ2-3; 7 nucleotides agree with TRBD2. Germline V gives CDR1 SGHRS, CDR2 YFSETQ. J was trimmed by 5 bases and V by 3 bases; bases with no gene match: 12. The CDR3 runs 16 residues. Written as DNA, the CDR3 is TGCGCCAGCAGCTACCGAGGGAGGGAGTCAGTAGATACGCAGTATTTT. Its protein product is CASSYRGRESVDTQYF.

This clone has more than one count but fewer than ten. This chain links TRBV29-1 with TRBJ1-3, with 7 bases fitting TRBD1. The CDR3 is 15 residues long. The germline V gene encodes CDR1 SQVTM and CDR2 ANQGSEA. The V segment lost 4 bases and the J segment 0 bases; nucleotides outside the gene matches: 6. The CDR3 DNA reads as TGCAGCGTTGGGGGGGACAGATACTCTGGAAACACCATATATTTT. Its protein product is CSVGGDRYSGNTIYF.

This chain joins TRBV6-1 and TRBJ2-2; TRBD2 is a possible D gene (6 bases). The CDR3 consists of 15 residues. The V end was cut by 4 bases, the J end by 7 bases, with 16 bases between. Germline V gene lookup returns CDR1 MNHNS and CDR2 SASEGT. CDR3 residues: CASSGKGGGLGELFF. The DNA for the CDR3 is TGTGCCAGCAGTGGTAAGGGAGGTGGGCTCGGGGAGCTGTTTTTT.

This chain joins TRBV7-9 and TRBJ1-2; TRBD1 agrees at 7 bases. Per germline, CDR1 SEHNR and CDR2 FQNEAQ (reference sequence). J lost 2 bases, V lost 5 bases, and 11 bases had no gene match. This CDR3 has 16 amino acids. DNA of the CDR3: TGTGCCAGCAGCCAGGGGACAGCGACCGAAAACTATGGCTACACCTTC. Residues: CASSQGTATENYGYTF. Combining the CDR3 with reference TRBV7-9 and TRBJ1-2 gives the whole variable domain DTGVSQNPRHKITKRGQNVTFRCDPISEHNRLYWYRQTLGQGPEFLTYFQNEAQLEKSRLLSDRFSAERPKGSFSTLEIQRTEQGDSAMYLCASSQGTATENYGYTFGSGTRLTVV.

This clone occurred once. The chain employs TRBV6-5 and TRBJ2-3, with D perhaps TRBD2 (5 bases). V lost 6 bases and J lost 2, with 12 bases in between. Germline V CDR1 and CDR2: MNHEY, SVGAGI. The CDR3 extends over 14 amino acids. The CDR3 DNA is TGTGCCAGCAGCCTCCAGAGGGTCACAGATACGCAGTATTTT. This translates into CASSLQRVTDTQYF.

This clone was found once. CDR3 sequence reads: CASSVGVAGGTFLEQFF. The CDR3 coding sequence is TGTGCCAGCAGCGTAGGTGTAGCGGGAGGTACTTTTTTGGAGCAGTTCTTC. The chain has TRBV9 and TRBJ2-1, with 10 bases identical to TRBD2. V lost 0 bases to trimming and J lost 10 bases; unmatched junction nucleotides: 13. CDR3 size: 17 residues. The germline V gene encodes CDR1 SGDLS and CDR2 YYNGEE.

The chain is built from TRBV28 and TRBJ1-5, with 9 bases lining up with TRBD1. The CDR3 runs 14 residues. V shed 5 bases and J 3 bases; nucleotides not matched to a gene: 2. The V gene's germline CDR1 is MDHEN and CDR2 SYDVKM. This CDR3 is CASSTGGFNQPQHF. The CDR3 DNA sequence: TGTGCCAGCAGTACAGGGGGCTTCAATCAGCCCCAGCATTTT.

This chain uses TRBV30 with TRBJ1-1; 8 positions agree with TRBD1. V lost 8 bases to trimming and J lost 4 bases; unmatched junction nucleotides: 15. This CDR3 is built from 15 residues. Germline V CDR1 and CDR2: GTSNPN, SVGIG (reference sequence). The CDR3 DNA follows: TGTGCCGTGAGATCAGGGGGCGGATGGGCCACTGAAGCTTTCTTT. Encoded protein: CAVRSGGGWATEAFF.

This clone was recorded once. The chain recombines TRBV27 with TRBJ1-2; maybe TRBD1 (5 bases). V was clipped by 3 bases and J by 4 bases, with 9 bases between them. Per germline, CDR1 MNHEY and CDR2 SMNVEV (reference sequence). The CDR3 covers 13 residues. CDR3 coding DNA: TGTGCCAGCAGTTTGCAGGGAATCTATGGCTACACCTTC. This encodes CASSLQGIYGYTF.

This clone was recorded a few times. The V gene is TRBV19, the J gene TRBJ1-1, with 7 bases matching TRBD1. Germline values: CDR1 LNHDA, CDR2 SQIVND (reference sequence). This CDR3 region has 14 residues. After removal of 7 bases from V and 1 base from J, the junction contained 6 bases not matched to a gene. The CDR3 region has the DNA TGTGCCAGTAATGCCCAGGGGGGGAACACTGAAGCTTTCTTT. Encoded protein: CASNAQGGNTEAFF.

V gene TRBV9 combines with J gene TRBJ1-4; a possible D gene is TRBD1 (6 bases). The CDR3 runs 19 residues. V lost 4 bases and J 5 bases, leaving 27 bases between the germline ends. The germline CDR1 and CDR2 sequences are SGDLS and YYNGEE. CDR3 region: CASSTQGGGLHGGNEKLFF. DNA of the CDR3: TGTGCCAGCAGCACTCAAGGGGGGGGCCTCCATGGCGGAAATGAAAAACTGTTTTTT.